This T cell receptor beta chain was recovered during a study of EBV T-cell therapy then PD-1 blockade in nasopharyngeal carcinoma. The assay was immunoSEQ multiplex PCR, and TCRdb's table has in-frame clones only and misses some. The sample consists of approximately 21,000 clones, over 70% of them appearing once. As for treatment: AdE1-LMPpoly-expanded autologous EBV-specific T-cell therapy followed by anti-PD-1 nivolumab. A note on this clone: Its antigen is undetermined.

This CDR3 comprises 14 residues. Looked up from germline, CDR1 is SGHAT and CDR2 is FQNNGV. The V end lost 6 bases, the J end lost 5 bases, and 17 bases lay between the germline ends. This chain connects TRBV11-2 to TRBJ2-7, with D hard to call. This material consisted of CD8+ T cells from blood, taken between days 55 and 70 from a patient whose treatment included autologous EBV-specific T cells and nivolumab. This clonotype was sampled from a man between 35 and 55 years old with nasopharyngeal carcinoma. CDR3 coding DNA: TGTGCCAGCAGTAATTGGGGAAGTTACAACGAGCAGTACTTC. Translated: CASSNWGSYNEQYF.